This entry is about one T cell receptor beta chain. This may be a read error: a much more frequent sequence differs by one nucleotide. The entry originates in a study of T cells in Graves' hyperthyroidism and ophthalmopathy. V gave up 6 bases and J gave up 2 bases; unmatched junction bases: 5. In germline, CDR1 is ENHRY, CDR2 SYGVKD. The CDR3 length is 14 residues. Authors of the study amplified TCR beta CDR3 regions from RNA transcripts. HTBI primers were used for first-round RT-PCR of the TCR CDR3. TCRdb redid the calling of the multiplex PCR reads with MiXCR, one entry per CDR3 protein. The sample lists 380,000 or so distinct CDR3 sequences; about 14% were seen once.

The rearrangement uses TRBV10-3 and TRBJ2-7; 9 nucleotides match TRBD1. The receptor's source is a woman in her 30s with Graves' hyperthyroidism. Sample: blood. The CDR3 protein is CAISPRDRAYEQYF. The CDR3 DNA sequence: TGTGCCATCAGCCCCCGGGACAGGGCCTACGAGCAGTACTTC.